This T cell receptor (beta chain) is drawn from a study of monozygotic twins with inflammatory bowel disease. TCRdb re-called the 5' RACE reads and shows each CDR3 protein once, DNA omitted. Its table lists around 450,000 distinct CDR3 sequences. The CDR3 has 14 residues. CDR1 and CDR2 from the germline V gene are KGHDR and SFDVKD. The chain joins TRBV24-1 to TRBJ2-1; absent DNA, TCRdb's TRBD1 call cannot be checked. The sequenced sample was blood. This sequence originates from a human donor with ulcerative colitis or Crohn's disease, or a healthy co-twin of an affected twin (not recorded which). The CDR3 reads CATSDFGQGDEQFF.